These T cell receptor beta chains were read from a single sample in a study of blood T cell repertoires in COVID-19. Profiling relied on immunoSEQ multiplex PCR, and the TCRdb table lists in-frame clones only, not all of them. The table has 300,000 to 350,000 clones, about 90% seen once. Sequenced material: PBMCs or T cells enriched from blood (not recorded which). The receptors were sampled from a woman aged 30 to 39 who had recovered from COVID-19. The CDR3 runs from the conserved cysteine through the conserved F or W. The order of the fields is J gene, V gene, clone size, D gene, CDR3 DNA, CDR3 protein. D genes are given only for firm matches. Some rows mark clone size as missing; the rest say once, few, many or name a class of expanded clone.

J: TRBJ2-5; V: TRBV5-1; size: .; D: TRBD1; DNA: TGCGCCAGCAGCTTGTTAGGGGGCCGGGAAGAGACCCAGTACTTC; CDR3: CASSLLGGREETQYF
J: TRBJ2-1; V: TRBV9; size: .; D: .; DNA: TGTGCCAGCAGCGTAGAACATTTCAAATTAAATGAGCAGTTCTTC; CDR3: CASSVEHFKLNEQFF
J: TRBJ2-7; V: TRBV12-3/TRBV12-4; size: .; D: .; DNA: TGTGCCAGCAGGTTGGCACTAACCTACGAGCAGTACTTC; CDR3: CASRLALTYEQYF
J: TRBJ2-7; V: TRBV29-1; size: .; D: .; DNA: TGCAGCGCCGGAGGGGCCCACGAGCAGTACTTC; CDR3: CSAGGAHEQYF
J: TRBJ1-4; V: TRBV7-9; size: .; D: .; DNA: TGTGCCAGCAGCTTAGCCGGGACAACTTGGGAAAAACTGTTTTTT; CDR3: CASSLAGTTWEKLFF
J: TRBJ1-1; V: TRBV12-3/TRBV12-4; size: .; D: .; DNA: TGTGCCAGCAGTGGGACAATGAACACTGAAGCTTTCTTT; CDR3: CASSGTMNTEAFF
J: TRBJ1-1; V: TRBV28; size: .; D: TRBD1; DNA: TGTGCCAGCAGTTCCACAGGGGACAGGAACACTGAAGCTTTCTTT; CDR3: CASSSTGDRNTEAFF
J: TRBJ1-4; V: TRBV23-1; size: .; D: TRBD1; DNA: TGCGCCAGCAGTCAGCCGAATACTAAAACCGGGACAGGGGGCTGTCGGGCTAATGAAAAACTGTTTTTT; CDR3: CASSQPNTKTGTGGCRANEKLFF
J: TRBJ1-4; V: TRBV27; size: once; D: .; DNA: TGTGCCAGCAGTTTAACCCTCCAAGGAGGTGAAAAACTGTTTTTT; CDR3: CASSLTLQGGEKLFF
J: TRBJ1-1; V: TRBV15; size: .; D: .; DNA: TGTGCCACCAGCAGAGATCCGGTCAAGAGGACTGAAGCTTTCTTT; CDR3: CATSRDPVKRTEAFF
J: TRBJ2-7; V: TRBV6-5; size: .; D: .; DNA: TGTGCCAGCAGTTACTCGATGGGGGGAAACTACGAGCAGTACTTC; CDR3: CASSYSMGGNYEQYF
J: TRBJ1-1; V: TRBV7-2; size: .; D: .; DNA: TGTGCCAGCAGCTTAGATAGACGCAGGGTCGGTGAAGCTTTCTTT; CDR3: CASSLDRRRVGEAFF
J: TRBJ1-2; V: TRBV3-1/TRBV3-2; size: .; D: TRBD1; DNA: TGTGCCAGCAGCCAAAAGGGGGACAGGTTTAACTATGGCTACACCTTC; CDR3: CASSQKGDRFNYGYTF
J: TRBJ2-5; V: TRBV7-9; size: .; D: .; DNA: TGTGCCAGCAGCTTAGATGACGGGGGAAAGACCCAGTACTTC; CDR3: CASSLDDGGKTQYF
J: TRBJ2-6; V: TRBV30; size: once; D: TRBD2; DNA: TGTGCCTGCCCCGCGGGGGGCTCTGGGGCCAACGTCCTGACTTTC; CDR3: CACPAGGSGANVLTF
J: TRBJ1-2; V: TRBV2; size: many; D: TRBD1; DNA: TGTGCCAGCAGTCCGCGGACAGGGAACTATGGCTACACCTTC; CDR3: CASSPRTGNYGYTF
J: TRBJ2-7; V: TRBV6-2/TRBV6-3; size: .; D: TRBD1; DNA: TGTGCCAGCAGCCATGATACAGGGGCCACACTAAACCAGTACTTC; CDR3: CASSHDTGATLNQYF
J: TRBJ2-1; V: TRBV9; size: .; D: .; DNA: TGTGCCAGCAGCGAGACCGGGGGGCGAGAGCGGTATGAGCAGTTCTTC; CDR3: CASSETGGRERYEQFF
J: TRBJ1-2; V: TRBV6-5; size: .; D: TRBD1; DNA: TGTGCCAGCAGTTACGACACGACAGGGAGCTATGGCTACACCTTC; CDR3: CASSYDTTGSYGYTF
J: TRBJ2-7; V: TRBV5-6; size: .; D: .; DNA: TGTGCCAGCAGCTTTTACACGTCAACCTACGAGCAGTACTTC; CDR3: CASSFYTSTYEQYF
J: TRBJ1-2; V: TRBV6-5; size: .; D: .; DNA: TGTGCCAGCAGTTTCCGTGGGGCAGGGGAAGGCTATGGCTACACCTTC; CDR3: CASSFRGAGEGYGYTF
J: TRBJ2-2; V: TRBV29-1; size: few; D: TRBD1; DNA: TGCAGCCACAGGGGTGACACCGGGGAGCTGTTTTTT; CDR3: CSHRGDTGELFF
J: TRBJ1-2; V: TRBV3-1/TRBV3-2; size: .; D: .; DNA: TGTGCCAGCAGCCAACACGGGGAAGCGGGTGGCTACACCTTC; CDR3: CASSQHGEAGGYTF
J: TRBJ2-7; V: TRBV5-1; size: once; D: TRBD1; DNA: TGCGCCAGCAGCCTCGGAGGCACAGGGGGGAGCGAGCAGTACTTC; CDR3: CASSLGGTGGSEQYF
J: TRBJ2-1; V: TRBV5-1; size: .; D: TRBD1; DNA: TGCGCCAGCAGCTTTACAGGGGGCGGTCTTTGGGAGCAGTTCTTC; CDR3: CASSFTGGGLWEQFF
J: TRBJ2-3; V: TRBV5-1; size: .; D: TRBD2; DNA: TGCGCCAGCAGCTCCGGACTAGCGGGGGGGTCAGATACGCAGTATTTT; CDR3: CASSSGLAGGSDTQYF
J: TRBJ2-7; V: TRBV5-6; size: .; D: TRBD2; DNA: TGTGCCAGCAGCCAGGGACTAGCGGGGCGCTCCTACGAGCAGTACTTC; CDR3: CASSQGLAGRSYEQYF
J: TRBJ1-1; V: TRBV28; size: .; D: .; DNA: TGTGCCAGCAGATATTACACTGAAGCTTTCTTT; CDR3: CASRYYTEAFF
J: TRBJ2-7; V: TRBV4-1; size: .; D: .; DNA: TGCGCCAGCAGCCAAGAGAAGAATGGAGGCTACGAGCAGTACTTC; CDR3: CASSQEKNGGYEQYF
J: TRBJ1-4; V: TRBV19; size: .; D: .; DNA: TGTGCCAGTAGTATCGGGACACAGAATGAAAAACTGTTTTTT; CDR3: CASSIGTQNEKLFF
J: TRBJ1-4; V: TRBV27; size: .; D: TRBD1; DNA: TGTGCCAGCAGTCCCGGGGACAGCCCAAATGAAAAACTGTTTTTT; CDR3: CASSPGDSPNEKLFF
J: TRBJ1-1; V: TRBV7-9; size: few; D: .; DNA: TGTGCCAGCAGCCGTGGACTCTCCGGCAGGAACACTGAAGCTTTCTTT; CDR3: CASSRGLSGRNTEAFF
J: TRBJ2-7; V: TRBV10-3; size: once; D: TRBD2; DNA: TGTGCCATCAGTAGCGGGGGGGGCTACGAGCAGTACTTC; CDR3: CAISSGGGYEQYF
J: TRBJ2-6; V: TRBV9; size: .; D: TRBD2; DNA: TGTGCCAGCAGTTTCGGACAGGGACTAGCGGGGGGGCCTGTGTCTGGGGCCAACGTCCTGACTTTC; CDR3: CASSFGQGLAGGPVSGANVLTF
J: TRBJ1-2; V: TRBV18; size: .; D: TRBD1; DNA: TGTGCCAGCTCACCAATTGTTCCGGGACAGGGGGAAGGGGGCTACACCTTC; CDR3: CASSPIVPGQGEGGYTF
J: TRBJ1-1; V: TRBV19; size: .; D: .; DNA: TGTGCCAGTACTCCCCGCAGGCGGGACACTGAAGCTTTCTTT; CDR3: CASTPRRRDTEAFF
J: TRBJ2-5; V: TRBV6-2/TRBV6-3; size: .; D: .; DNA: TGTGCCAGCAGTTACCACCACCGGGGGGCTAGAGAGACCCAGTACTTC; CDR3: CASSYHHRGARETQYF
J: TRBJ2-1; V: TRBV3-1/TRBV3-2; size: .; D: .; DNA: TGTGCCAGCAGAAATACTTTCAGGGGAGATGTTAGCAATGAGCAGTTCTTC; CDR3: CASRNTFRGDVSNEQFF
J: TRBJ1-5; V: TRBV19; size: .; D: TRBD1; DNA: TGTGCCAGTAGTAGCGGACAGGGACGAGGTCAGCCCCAGCATTTT; CDR3: CASSSGQGRGQPQHF
J: TRBJ1-6; V: TRBV6-5; size: .; D: .; DNA: TGTGCCAGCGGAAAACAGGGCTACAATTCACCCCTCCACTTT; CDR3: CASGKQGYNSPLHF
J: TRBJ1-5; V: TRBV6-2/TRBV6-3; size: few; D: .; DNA: TGTGCCAGCGGTTTGACGGGAAGTAATCAGCCCCAGCATTTT; CDR3: CASGLTGSNQPQHF
J: TRBJ1-1; V: TRBV5-8; size: .; D: TRBD1; DNA: TGTGCCAGCAGCATATACAGGGGATCGAACACTGAAGCTTTCTTT; CDR3: CASSIYRGSNTEAFF
J: TRBJ1-6; V: TRBV5-4; size: .; D: TRBD1; DNA: TGTGCCAGCAGCGCTGAGGGACAGGCCCTGGGACCCCTCCACTTT; CDR3: CASSAEGQALGPLHF
J: TRBJ1-2; V: TRBV7-2; size: .; D: TRBD1; DNA: TGTGCCAGCAGTAGACAGGGCTATGGCTACACCTTC; CDR3: CASSRQGYGYTF
J: TRBJ2-3; V: TRBV4-1; size: .; D: TRBD2; DNA: TGCGCCAGCAGGAAGGGCGGGGGGGCAGCCGAAACCCCCACAGATACGCAGTATTTT; CDR3: CASRKGGGAAETPTDTQYF
J: TRBJ1-2; V: TRBV4-1; size: .; D: TRBD1; DNA: TGCGCCAGCACCTTCGAAGGACAGGGAAACTATGGCTACACCTTC; CDR3: CASTFEGQGNYGYTF
J: TRBJ1-2; V: TRBV5-1; size: .; D: .; DNA: TGCGCCAGCAGCTTGGAGTCAGGCTATGGCTACACCTTC; CDR3: CASSLESGYGYTF
J: TRBJ1-2; V: TRBV25-1; size: .; D: .; DNA: TGTGCCAGCAGTGAATATGTCGGGGGGGGCTATGGCTACACCTTC; CDR3: CASSEYVGGGYGYTF